These 2 T cell receptor beta chains were all obtained from the same sample, sequenced in a study of blood T cell repertoires in COVID-19. Clones were sequenced by immunoSEQ multiplex PCR, and TCRdb holds only the in-frame ones, with some missing. The data hold about 160,000 clones, with about 80% observed a single time. Sequencing was carried out using peripheral blood. The receptors were gathered from a woman aged 80 or over with acute or convalescent COVID-19.

V usage is TRBV30 and J usage is TRBJ1-2; D remains ambiguous. This CDR3 has 13 amino acids. The germline V and J ends were trimmed by 0 bases and 1 base, with 6 bases remaining between them. CDR1 is GTSNPN and CDR2 is SVGIG in the germline V gene (reference sequence). The CDR3: CAWSVKLNYGYTF. The CDR3, as DNA: TGTGCCTGGAGTGTCAAGCTTAACTATGGCTACACCTTC.

J is TRBJ2-7 and V is TRBV2; 9 bases line up with TRBD2. V shed 2 bases and J 0 bases; nucleotides not matched to a gene: 8. The CDR3 runs to 17 residues. Germline CDR1 and CDR2: SNHLY and FYNNEI. The CDR3 reads CASSELASGTFSYEQYF. The CDR3 DNA sequence: TGTGCCAGCAGTGAATTGGCTAGCGGGACCTTCTCCTACGAGCAGTACTTC.